This TCR beta chain was captured by sequencing in a study of OX40 agonist ivuxolimab in advanced cancers. Unmatched junction bases numbered 10, after V lost 2 bases and J lost 1 base. The CDR3 has 17 residues. Germline CDR1 MRHNA, CDR2 SNTAGT. Study results and limitations: More expanded clones were found, on average, in CD8+ than in CD4+ T cells. Expanded peripheral T cells had an undetermined antigen specificity.

Details on this clone: Its antigen is unknown.

TCRdb keeps only in-frame clones here, not all; method: immunoSEQ multiplex PCR. The data show approximately 90,000 clones, approximately 88% seen once. The chain is built from TRBV6-4 and TRBJ1-1; the match to TRBD1 covers 7 bases. The source was CD4+ or CD8+ T cells sorted from blood, collected in a trial of the OX40 agonist ivuxolimab. The clonotype originates from an adult with an advanced solid tumor such as melanoma, head and neck, liver or kidney cancer. CDR3 DNA sequence: TGTGCCAGCAGTGACCCTCACCCGGGGACAGCGAACACTGAAGCTTTCTTT. It specifies CASSDPHPGTANTEAFF.